This TCR beta chain was observed in a study of control samples from healthy donors and cancer patients. This CDR3 is built from 15 residues. CDR1 and CDR2 from the germline V gene are KGHSH and LQKENI. With 6 bases clipped from V and 5 bases from J, the junction kept 7 bases outside the gene matches. The table came from immunoSEQ multiplex PCR; TCRdb's copy has only in-frame clones and leaves some out. The profile shows about 190,000 clones, roughly 91% of them singletons. The specimen sequenced was blood. This receptor was obtained from a man younger than 30 in good health. This rearrangement joins TRBV18 to TRBJ1-4, with 9 bases aligning to TRBD1. The CDR3 reads CASSLDRGWNEKLFF. In DNA, the CDR3 is TGTGCCAGCTCGCTTGACAGGGGGTGGAATGAAAAACTGTTTTTT.